The clone carrying this T cell receptor beta chain came up once. The data were obtained in a study of cytomegalovirus exposure and HLA in healthy donors. Some clones are missing from TCRdb's copy, which holds only in-frame ones; the method was immunoSEQ multiplex PCR. The table has 260,000 or so clones, 70% to 90% seen once. Germline CDR1 MNHNS, CDR2 SASEGT. CDR3 size: 10 residues. The V segment lost 8 bases and the J segment 9 bases; nucleotides outside the gene matches: 4. The TCR comes from a woman aged 18 to 35 in good health and CMV-seronegative. The sample taken for sequencing was PBMCs. The chain recombines TRBV6-1 with TRBJ2-7; 7 positions agree with TRBD1. The CDR3 DNA sequence: TGTGCCAGCTTGTGGGACAGGCAGTACTTC. Its protein is CASLWDRQYF.